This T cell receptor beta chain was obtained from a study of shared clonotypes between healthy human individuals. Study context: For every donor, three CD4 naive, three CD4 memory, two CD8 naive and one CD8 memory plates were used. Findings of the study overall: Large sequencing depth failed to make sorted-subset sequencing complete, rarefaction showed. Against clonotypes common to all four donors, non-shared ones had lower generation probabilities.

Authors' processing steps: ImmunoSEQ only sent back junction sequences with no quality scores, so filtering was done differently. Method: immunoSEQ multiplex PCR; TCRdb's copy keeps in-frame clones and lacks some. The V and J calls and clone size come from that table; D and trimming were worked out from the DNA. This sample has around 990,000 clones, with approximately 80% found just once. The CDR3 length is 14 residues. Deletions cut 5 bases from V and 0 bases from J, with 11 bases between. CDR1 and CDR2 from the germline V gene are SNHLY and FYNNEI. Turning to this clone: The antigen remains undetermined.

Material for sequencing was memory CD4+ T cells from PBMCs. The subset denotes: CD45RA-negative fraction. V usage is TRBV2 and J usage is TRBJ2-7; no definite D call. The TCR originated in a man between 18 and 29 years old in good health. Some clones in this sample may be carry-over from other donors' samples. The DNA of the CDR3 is TGTGCCAGCAGTCCGTTTGGTCCCTCCTACGAGCAGTACTTC. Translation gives CASSPFGPSYEQYF.